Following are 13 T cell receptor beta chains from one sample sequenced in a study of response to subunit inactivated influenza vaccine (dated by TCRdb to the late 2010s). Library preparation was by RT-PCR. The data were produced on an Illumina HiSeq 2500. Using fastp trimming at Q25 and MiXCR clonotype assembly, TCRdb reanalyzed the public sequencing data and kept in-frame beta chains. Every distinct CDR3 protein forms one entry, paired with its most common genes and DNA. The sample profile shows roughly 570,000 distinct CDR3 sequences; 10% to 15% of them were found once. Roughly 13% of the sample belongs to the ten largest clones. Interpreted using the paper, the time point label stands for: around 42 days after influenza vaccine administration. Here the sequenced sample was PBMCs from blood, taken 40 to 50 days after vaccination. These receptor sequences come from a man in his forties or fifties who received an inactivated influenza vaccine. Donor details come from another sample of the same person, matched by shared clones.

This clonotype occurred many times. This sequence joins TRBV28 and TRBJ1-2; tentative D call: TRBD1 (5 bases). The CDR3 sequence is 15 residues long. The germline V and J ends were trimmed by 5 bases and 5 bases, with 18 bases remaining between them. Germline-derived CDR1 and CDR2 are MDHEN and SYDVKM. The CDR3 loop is CASSTVRRDVYGYTF. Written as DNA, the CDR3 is TGTGCCAGCAGTACCGTACGCAGGGATGTGTATGGCTACACCTTC.

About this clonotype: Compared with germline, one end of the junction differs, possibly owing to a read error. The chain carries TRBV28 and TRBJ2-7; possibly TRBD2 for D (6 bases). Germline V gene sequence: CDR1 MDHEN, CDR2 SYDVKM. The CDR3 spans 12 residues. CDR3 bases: TGTGCCAGCAGCGCGGGATCCTGCGAGCAGTACTTC. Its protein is CASSAGSCEQYF.

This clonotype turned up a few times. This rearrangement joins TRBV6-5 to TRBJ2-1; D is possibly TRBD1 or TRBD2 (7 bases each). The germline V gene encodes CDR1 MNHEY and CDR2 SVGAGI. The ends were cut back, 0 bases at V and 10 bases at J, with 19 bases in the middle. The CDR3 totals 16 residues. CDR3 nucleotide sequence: TGTGCCAGCAGTTACTCAAGACAGGGAGGGTCAGGAGAGCAGTTCTTC. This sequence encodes CASSYSRQGGSGEQFF.

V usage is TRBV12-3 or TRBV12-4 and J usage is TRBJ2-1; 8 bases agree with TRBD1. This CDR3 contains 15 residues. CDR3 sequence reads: CATKRGQDPYNEQFF. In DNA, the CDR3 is TGTGCGACCAAAAGGGGACAGGACCCCTACAATGAGCAGTTCTTC.

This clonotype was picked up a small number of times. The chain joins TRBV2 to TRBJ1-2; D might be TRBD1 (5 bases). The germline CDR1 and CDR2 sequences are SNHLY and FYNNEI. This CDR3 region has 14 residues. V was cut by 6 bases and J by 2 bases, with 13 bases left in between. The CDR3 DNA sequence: TGTGCCAGCAGACATGGGACGGCAAACTATGGCTACACCTTC. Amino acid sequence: CASRHGTANYGYTF.

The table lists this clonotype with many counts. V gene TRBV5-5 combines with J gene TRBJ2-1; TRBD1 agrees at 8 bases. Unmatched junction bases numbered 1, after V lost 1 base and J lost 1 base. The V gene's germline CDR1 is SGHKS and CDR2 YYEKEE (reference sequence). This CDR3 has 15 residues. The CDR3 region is CASSLTGGSYNEQFF. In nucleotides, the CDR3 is TGTGCCAGCAGCTTGACAGGGGGGTCCTACAATGAGCAGTTCTTC. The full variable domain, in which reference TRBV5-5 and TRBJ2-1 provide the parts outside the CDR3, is DAGVTQSPTHLIKTRGQQVTLRCSPISGHKSVSWYQQVLGQGPQFIFQYYEKEERGRGNFPDRFSARQFPNYSSELNVNALLLGDSALYLCASSLTGGSYNEQFFGPGTRLTVL.

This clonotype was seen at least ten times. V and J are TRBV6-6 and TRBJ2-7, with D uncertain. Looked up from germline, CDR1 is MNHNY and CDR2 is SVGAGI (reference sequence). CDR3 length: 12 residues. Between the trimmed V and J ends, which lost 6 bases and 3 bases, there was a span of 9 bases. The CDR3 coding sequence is TGTGCCAGCAGCCGCAGTATCTACGAGCAGTACTTC. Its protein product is CASSRSIYEQYF.

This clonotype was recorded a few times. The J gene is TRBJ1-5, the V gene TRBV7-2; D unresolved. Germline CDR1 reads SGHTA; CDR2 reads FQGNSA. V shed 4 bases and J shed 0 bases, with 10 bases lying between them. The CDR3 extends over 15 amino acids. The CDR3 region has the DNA TGTGCCAGCAGCTATGACATGTATAGCAATCAGCCCCAGCATTTT. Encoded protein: CASSYDMYSNQPQHF.

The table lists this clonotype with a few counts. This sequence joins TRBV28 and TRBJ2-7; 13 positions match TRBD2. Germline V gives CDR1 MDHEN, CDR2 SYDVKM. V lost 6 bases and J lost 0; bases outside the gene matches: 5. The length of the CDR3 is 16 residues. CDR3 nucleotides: TGTGCCAGCAGACGGACTAGCGGGAGTTTCTCCTACGAGCAGTACTTC. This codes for CASRRTSGSFSYEQYF.

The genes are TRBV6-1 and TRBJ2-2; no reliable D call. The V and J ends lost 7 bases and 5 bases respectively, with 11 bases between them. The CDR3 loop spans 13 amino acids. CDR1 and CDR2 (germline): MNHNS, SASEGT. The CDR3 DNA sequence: TGTGCCAGCACCAAGAGTGGTACCGGGGAGCTGTTTTTT. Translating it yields CASTKSGTGELFF.

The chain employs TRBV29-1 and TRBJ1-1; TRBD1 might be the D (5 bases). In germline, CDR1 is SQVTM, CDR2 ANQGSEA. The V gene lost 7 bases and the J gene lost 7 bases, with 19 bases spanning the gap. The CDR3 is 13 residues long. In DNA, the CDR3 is TGCAGCGCCGTCCAGGGTGTGGGGATTGAAGCTTTCTTT. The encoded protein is CSAVQGVGIEAFF.

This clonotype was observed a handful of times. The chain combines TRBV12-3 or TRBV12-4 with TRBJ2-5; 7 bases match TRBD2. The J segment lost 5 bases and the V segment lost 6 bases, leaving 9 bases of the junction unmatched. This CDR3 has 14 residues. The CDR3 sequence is CASRSSGGSETQYF. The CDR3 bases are TGTGCCAGCAGGAGTTCGGGGGGTTCGGAGACCCAGTACTTC.

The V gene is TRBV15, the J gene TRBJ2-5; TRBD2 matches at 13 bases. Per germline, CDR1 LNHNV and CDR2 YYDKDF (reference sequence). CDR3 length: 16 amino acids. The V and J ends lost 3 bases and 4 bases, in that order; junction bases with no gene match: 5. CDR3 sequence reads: CATSRRTSGSSETQYF. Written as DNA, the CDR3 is TGTGCCACCAGCAGGAGGACTAGCGGGAGTTCAGAGACCCAGTACTTC. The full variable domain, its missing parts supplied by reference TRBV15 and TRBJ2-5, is DAMVIQNPRYQVTQFGKPVTLSCSQTLNHNVMYWYQQKSSQAPKLLFHYYDKDFNNEADTPDNFQSRRPNTSFCFLDIRSPGLGDTAMYLCATSRRTSGSSETQYFGPGTRLLVL.